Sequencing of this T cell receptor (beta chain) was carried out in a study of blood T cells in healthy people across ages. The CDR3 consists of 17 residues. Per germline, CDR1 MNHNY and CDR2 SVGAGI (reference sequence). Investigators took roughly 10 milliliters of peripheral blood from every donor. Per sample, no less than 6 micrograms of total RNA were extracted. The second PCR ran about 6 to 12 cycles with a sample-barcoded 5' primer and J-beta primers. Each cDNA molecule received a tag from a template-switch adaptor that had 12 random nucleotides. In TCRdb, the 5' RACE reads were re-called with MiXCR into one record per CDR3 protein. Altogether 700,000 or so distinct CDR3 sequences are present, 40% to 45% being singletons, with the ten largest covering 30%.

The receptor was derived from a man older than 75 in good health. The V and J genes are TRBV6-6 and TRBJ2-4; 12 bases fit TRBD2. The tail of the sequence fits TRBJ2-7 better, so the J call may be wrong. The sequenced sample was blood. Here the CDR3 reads CASSYPRASGRAGEQYF. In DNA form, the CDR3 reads TGTGCCAGCAGTTACCCCAGAGCTAGCGGGAGGGCCGGCGAGCAGTACTTC.